These 24 T cell receptor beta chains share one sample of origin, sequenced in a study of blood T cells in healthy people across ages (dated by TCRdb to about 2015). The library was built by means of 5' RACE. A second PCR of about 7 to 12 cycles was performed with a sample-barcoded 5' primer and a J-beta primer mix. Clones were called with MiXCR by TCRdb after fastp trimmed the public reads at Q25, and only in-frame beta chains were retained. Records with the same CDR3 protein are collapsed into one entry carrying the most frequent genes and DNA. In this sample the table shows 1.8 million or so distinct CDR3 sequences, more than 35% of which occur a single time. Together, the top ten hold 20% to 25% of the sample. Input material: blood. These receptors all stem from a human donor in good health.

The chain is built from TRBV5-1 and TRBJ1-5; D ambiguous. The CDR3 length is 13 residues. Looked up from germline, CDR1 is SGHRS and CDR2 is YFSETQ. V was cut by 3 bases and J by 5 bases, with 9 bases left in between. The CDR3 reads CASSSAQDQPQHF. The DNA for the CDR3 is TGCGCCAGCAGCTCCGCCCAGGATCAGCCCCAGCATTTT.

This clonotype appeared a few times. This sequence joins TRBV21-1 and TRBJ2-7; the listed D gene, TRBD1, was not tested against the DNA. TRBV21-1 is flagged as a pseudogene. This CDR3 is built from 17 residues. CDR3 loop: CASSRTPGRQVLGEQYF. The CDR3 DNA sequence: TGTGCCAGCAGCAGGACCCCTGGGCGGCAGGTACTAGGCGAGCAGTACTTC.

This clonotype was observed a few times. The V and J genes are TRBV7-2 and TRBJ2-7; no firm D call. V was trimmed by 5 bases and J by 2 bases, leaving 13 bases between them. This CDR3 has 14 residues. Germline CDR1 and CDR2: SGHTA and FQGNSA. The CDR3, as DNA: TGTGCCAGCAGCCAAGGACGGGCTCCCTACGAGCAGTACTTC. Protein: CASSQGRAPYEQYF.

The CDR3 protein is CASSPPGGLTETQYF. CDR3 in DNA: TGTGCCAGCAGCCCTCCGGGGGGGCTCACGGAGACCCAGTACTTC. The chain carries TRBV11-2 and TRBJ2-7; 8 bases are a match to TRBD2. The J call may be in error: the DNA end matches TRBJ2-5 better. Germline-derived CDR1 and CDR2 are SGHAT and FQNNGV. The CDR3 loop spans 15 amino acids.

The chain carries TRBV13 and TRBJ2-1; a weak D match, TRBD2 (6 bases). Germline CDR1 reads PRHDT; CDR2 reads FYEKMQ (reference sequence). The ends were cut back, 0 bases at V and 12 bases at J, with 15 bases in the middle. The CDR3 extends over 14 amino acids. CDR3 DNA sequence: TGTGCCAGCAGCTTAGGGCCAGGATGGCGGGGGCAGTTCTTC. Translated, it gives CASSLGPGWRGQFF.

This clonotype has a handful of counts. This chain uses TRBV28 with TRBJ2-1, with TRBD2 matching over 14 bases. The germline V gene encodes CDR1 MDHEN and CDR2 SYDVKM. The CDR3 consists of 17 residues. V was pared by 10 bases and J by 0 bases, with 8 bases of the junction left unmatched. This chain's CDR3 is CATTGTSGGNSYNEQFF. The CDR3 DNA reads TGTGCCACCACCGGGACTAGCGGGGGCAACTCCTACAATGAGCAGTTCTTC. Full variable domain (outside the CDR3, taken from reference TRBV28 and TRBJ2-1): DVKVTQSSRYLVKRTGEKVFLECVQDMDHENMFWYRQDPGLGLRLIYFSYDVKMKEKGDIPEGYSVSREKKERFSLILESASTNQTSMYLCATTGTSGGNSYNEQFFGPGTRLTVL.

This clonotype was recorded many times. This chain links TRBV10-3 with TRBJ2-1, with 12 bases identical to TRBD2. V shed 8 bases and J 5 bases; nucleotides not matched to a gene: 1. This CDR3 is built from 13 residues. CDR1 is ENHRY, CDR2 SYGVKD, per germline. The CDR3 spells CAIRLAGDNEQFF. In DNA form, the CDR3 reads TGTGCCATCCGACTAGCGGGGGACAATGAGCAGTTCTTC.

The chain uses TRBV7-8 and TRBJ1-4, with D possibly being TRBD1 (5 bases). The germline V gene has CDR1 SGHVS and CDR2 FQNEAQ. The CDR3 sequence is 13 residues long. V lost 5 bases to trimming and J lost 11 bases, with 15 bases between them. CDR3: CASSDHRDLKLFF. CDR3 sequence (DNA): TGTGCCAGCAGCGACCACCGGGACCTCAAACTGTTTTTT.

The chain carries TRBV28 and TRBJ2-5; maybe TRBD1 (5 bases). CDR1 and CDR2 (germline): MDHEN, SYDVKM. The V end lost 10 bases, the J end lost 0 bases, and 12 bases lay between the germline ends. This CDR3 contains 13 residues. CDR3 nucleotide sequence: TGTGCCACTCATCCGGACAACCAAGAGACCCAGTACTTC. It encodes CATHPDNQETQYF.

The chain recombines TRBV5-1 with TRBJ1-1; unclear D gene. The V end was cut by 1 base, the J end by 0 bases, with 7 bases between. CDR1 and CDR2 from the germline V gene are SGHRS and YFSETQ. The CDR3 length is 14 residues. The CDR3 sequence is CASSLQNLNTEAFF. The CDR3 nucleotides read TGCGCCAGCAGCTTGCAGAACTTGAACACTGAAGCTTTCTTT.

This clonotype turned up a few times. The DNA for the CDR3 is TGTGCCAGCAGCCTCACCCCCTTGACAGCACTGAACTCCGGGCAGTACTTC. Protein: CASSLTPLTALNSGQYF. The V gene is TRBV5-5, the J gene TRBJ2-5, with D perhaps matching TRBD1 (5 bases). Trimming left V 4 bases short and J 11 bases short, with 30 bases between. CDR1 is SGHKS, CDR2 YYEKEE, per germline (reference sequence). This CDR3 region has 17 residues.

This clonotype was observed a handful of times. This sequence joins TRBV6-2 or TRBV6-3 and TRBJ1-1; D perhaps matches TRBD1 (5 bases). V lost 4 bases, J lost 1 base, and 13 bases lay in between. The CDR3 runs to 15 residues. CDR1 is MNHEY, CDR2 SVGEGT, per germline. The CDR3 spells CASSSPLGANTEAFF. The CDR3 DNA reads as TGTGCCAGCAGTTCTCCTTTAGGGGCGAACACTGAAGCTTTCTTT.

The rearrangement uses TRBV7-2 and TRBJ2-5; 7 bases fit TRBD2. The DNA end lines up better with TRBJ2-7; the J call may be wrong. Germline values: CDR1 SGHTA, CDR2 FQGNSA. CDR3 length equals 12 residues. CDR3 DNA: TGTGCCAGCAGCCAACTAGCGCCCGAGCAGTACTTC. It yields the protein CASSQLAPEQYF.

The chain couples TRBV7-2 to TRBJ2-1; D remains ambiguous. From germline, CDR1 is SGHTA and CDR2 FQGNSA. The CDR3 is 13 residues long. V lost 5 bases and J lost 7, with 12 bases in between. The CDR3 protein is CASSITSGNEQFF. The CDR3 coding sequence is TGTGCCAGCAGCATCACCTCCGGGAATGAGCAGTTCTTC.

This chain links TRBV29-1 with TRBJ1-4, with D uncertain. The V gene's germline CDR1 is SQVTM and CDR2 ANQGSEA. The V end lost 5 bases, the J end lost 7 bases, and 14 bases lay between the germline ends. This CDR3 has 13 amino acids. The DNA for the CDR3 is TGCAGCGTTAGGACCCTACTGCGTGAAAAACTGTTTTTT. It specifies CSVRTLLREKLFF.

A few counts support this clonotype. This rearrangement joins TRBV20-1 to TRBJ1-4; the D is unclear. Germline V gene sequence: CDR1 DFQATT, CDR2 SNEGSKA (reference sequence). Trimming stripped 2 bases from V and 5 bases from J, with 9 bases between. This CDR3 has 13 amino acids. The CDR3 here is CSARHSLNEKLFF. The DNA for the CDR3 is TGCAGTGCTAGACACAGCCTGAATGAAAAACTGTTTTTT.

This clonotype was found a few times. This chain links TRBV4-2 with TRBJ2-5; no reliable D call. CDR1 and CDR2 (germline): LGHNA, YNFKEQ. The CDR3 covers 15 residues. V lost 0 bases and J lost 3, with 11 bases in between. The chain's CDR3 is CASSQDFGEEETQYF. The CDR3 DNA is TGTGCCAGCAGCCAAGATTTTGGGGAAGAAGAGACCCAGTACTTC.

This clonotype was seen a handful of times. V is TRBV29-1 and J is TRBJ2-5; TRBD2 matches at 10 bases. The CDR3 runs to 14 residues. Per germline, CDR1 SQVTM and CDR2 ANQGSEA. Trimming took 4 bases from V and 5 from J; bases not matched to a gene: 7. The CDR3: CSVAPSGGWETQYF. DNA of the CDR3: TGCAGCGTTGCTCCTAGCGGGGGATGGGAGACCCAGTACTTC.

The J gene is TRBJ2-1, the V gene TRBV5-1; D is undetermined. V was clipped by 6 bases and J by 0 bases, with 1 base between them. There are 11 residues in the CDR3. In germline, CDR1 is SGHRS, CDR2 YFSETQ. CDR3 DNA: TGCGCCAGCAACTCCTACAATGAGCAGTTCTTC. Amino acid sequence: CASNSYNEQFF.

This clonotype was detected only a few times. The V and J genes are TRBV12-3 or TRBV12-4 and TRBJ2-1, with D possibly being TRBD1 or TRBD2 (5 bases each). The germline V and J ends were trimmed by 7 bases and 7 bases, with 8 bases remaining between them. The CDR3 is 11 residues long. Here the CDR3 reads CASTWGNEQFF. The CDR3 bases are TGTGCCAGCACCTGGGGGAATGAGCAGTTCTTC.

This clonotype was recorded a few times. The chain employs TRBV20-1 and TRBJ2-5; possibly TRBD2 for D (7 bases). The CDR3 runs to 15 residues. Germline V gives CDR1 DFQATT, CDR2 SNEGSKA (reference sequence). The V end was cut by 3 bases, the J end by 4 bases, with 18 bases between. The CDR3: CSARVYGGPGETQYF. CDR3 DNA: TGCAGTGCTAGGGTCTACGGGGGGCCGGGAGAGACCCAGTACTTC.

This clonotype was seen only once. This chain uses TRBV12-3 or TRBV12-4 with TRBJ2-3; TRBD1 is a possible D gene (5 bases). The V end was cut by 10 bases, the J end by 5 bases, with 22 bases between. The CDR3 is made up of 15 amino acids. For the CDR3, the DNA is TGTGCCACTCGACAGTTCTCCGGAAGAGTAGATACGCAGTATTTT. As protein: CATRQFSGRVDTQYF.

The chain joins TRBV21-1 to TRBJ2-7. TRBV21-1 is given as a pseudogene. The CDR3 is 16 residues long. The CDR3, as DNA: TGTGCCAGCAGCAAAGGGCAGGGTAGGGATCACTACGAGCAGTACTTC. Its translation: CASSKGQGRDHYEQYF.

Of note for this clonotype: One base away lies a much larger clone, so this may be a sequencing read error. The chain uses TRBV5-1 and TRBJ1-2; 7 nucleotides agree with TRBD1. The length of the CDR3 is 15 residues. CDR1 is SGHRS and CDR2 is YFSETQ in the germline V gene. The CDR3 nucleotides are TGCGGCAGCAGCCCCGGGACAGCGGGGTTCTATGGCTACACCTTC. The encoded protein is CGSSPGTAGFYGYTF.